The source of this T cell receptor beta chain is a study of cytomegalovirus exposure and HLA in healthy donors. A multiplex PCR was run with 60 Vbeta primers and 13 Jbeta primers. Assay used: immunoSEQ multiplex PCR; TCRdb lists only in-frame clones, some missing. Its clone listing holds approximately 110,000 clones. Germline CDR1 is SGHRS and CDR2 is YFSETQ. The CDR3 length is 17 residues. V was cut by 3 bases and J by 0 bases, with 16 bases left in between. The receptor was derived from a man between 25 and 39 years old in good health and CMV-seronegative. The V and J genes are TRBV5-1 and TRBJ1-3; a possible D gene is TRBD1 (6 bases). Source material: PBMCs. CDR3 region: CASSSAATGASGNTIYF. The CDR3 DNA follows: TGCGCCAGCAGCTCTGCCGCGACAGGAGCCTCTGGAAACACCATATATTTT.